This TCR beta chain was sequenced for a study of cytomegalovirus exposure and HLA in healthy donors. Study-wide results and limits: Diagnosis of cytomegalovirus status made by the classifier reportedly showed high specificity and sensitivity. In a later analysis, TCR beta V- and J-gene trimming showed a link to a missense DCLRE1C variant.

A remark on this clone: Its antigen is not known.

The CDR3 is made up of 16 amino acids. V gave up 5 bases and J gave up 8 bases; unmatched junction bases: 6. The germline V gene has CDR1 SEHNR and CDR2 FQNEAQ (reference sequence). The PCR was carried out with 60 Vbeta primers and 13 Jbeta primers. Assay: immunoSEQ multiplex PCR; the TCRdb copy retains only in-frame clones and omits some. Found here are roughly 130,000 clones, approximately 72% of them singletons; the top ten hold approximately 1.5%. This TCR derives from a man younger than 35 in good health and CMV-seronegative. The gene calls are TRBV7-9 and TRBJ2-1, with TRBD2 matching over 16 bases. Source material: PBMCs. CDR3 nucleotide sequence: TGTGCCAGCAGCCCGCCGGGACTAGCGGGGGGGTATGAGCAGTTCTTC. Its translation is CASSPPGLAGGYEQFF. Full variable domain (outside the CDR3, taken from reference TRBV7-9 and TRBJ2-1): DTGVSQNPRHKITKRGQNVTFRCDPISEHNRLYWYRQTLGQGPEFLTYFQNEAQLEKSRLLSDRFSAERPKGSFSTLEIQRTEQGDSAMYLCASSPPGLAGGYEQFFGPGTRLTVL.